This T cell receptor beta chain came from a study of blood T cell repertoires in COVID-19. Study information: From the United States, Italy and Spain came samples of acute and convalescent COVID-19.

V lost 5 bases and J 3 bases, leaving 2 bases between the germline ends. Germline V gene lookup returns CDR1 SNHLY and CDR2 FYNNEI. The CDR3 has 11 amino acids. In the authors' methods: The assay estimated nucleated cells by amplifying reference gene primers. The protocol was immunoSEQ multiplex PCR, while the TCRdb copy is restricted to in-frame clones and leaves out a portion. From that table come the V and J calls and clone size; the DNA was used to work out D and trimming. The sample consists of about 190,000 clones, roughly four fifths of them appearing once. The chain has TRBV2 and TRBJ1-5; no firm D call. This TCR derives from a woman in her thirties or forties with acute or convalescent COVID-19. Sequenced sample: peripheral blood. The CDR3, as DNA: TGTGCCAGCAGTTACAATCAGCCCCAGCATTTT. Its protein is CASSYNQPQHF.